Following are 16 T cell receptor beta chains from one sample sequenced in a study of early T cells in non-severe SARS-CoV-2 infection. MiXCR was run by TCRdb on the 5' RACE reads, yielding one entry per CDR3 protein. The top ten clones hold about 6% of a sample with 25,000 to 35,000 distinct CDR3 sequences, 4.6% of them seen once. The sample consisted of whole blood, taken at baseline. These receptors were collected from an adult who was a healthcare worker with PCR-confirmed SARS-CoV-2 infection or an uninfected control (not recorded which).

This clonotype was recorded at least ten times. This chain connects TRBV7-8 to TRBJ1-4; TRBD1 agrees at 8 bases. J lost 7 bases, V lost 2 bases, and 9 bases had no gene match. The CDR3 is made up of 16 amino acids. Germline V gene lookup returns CDR1 SGHVS and CDR2 FQNEAQ. This CDR3 reads CASSLNDRGGGEKLFF. DNA of the CDR3: TGTGCCAGCAGCTTAAATGACAGGGGTGGTGGTGAAAAACTGTTTTTT.

This clonotype was counted many times. The chain employs TRBV2 and TRBJ1-2; 8 bases agree with TRBD1. This CDR3 is 16 amino acids long. Trimming at V came to 2 bases and at J to 2 bases, leaving 7 bases not matched to a gene. Germline CDR1 reads SNHLY; CDR2 reads FYNNEI. The CDR3 DNA reads as TGTGCCAGCAGTGAACCTCCGGACAGGGTAAACTATGGCTACACCTTC. Encoded protein: CASSEPPDRVNYGYTF.

This clonotype showed up many times. This chain links TRBV20-1 with TRBJ1-6; D uncertain. CDR1 is DFQATT, CDR2 SNEGSKA, per germline (reference sequence). V dropped 3 bases and J dropped 0 bases, with 12 bases sitting between them. The CDR3 has 16 residues. The CDR3 DNA reads as TGCAGTGCTAGTCCGCTGGTAGCCTCCTATAATTCACCCCTCCACTTT. It specifies CSASPLVASYNSPLHF.

This clonotype was seen at least ten times. The chain employs TRBV20-1 and TRBJ2-5; possibly TRBD1 for D (5 bases). Trimming cost V 4 bases and J 2 bases, with 17 bases left between them. The CDR3 is made up of 15 amino acids. Germline values: CDR1 DFQATT, CDR2 SNEGSKA (reference sequence). The CDR3 loop reads CSANPEGQRQETQYF. In nucleotides, the CDR3 is TGCAGTGCTAACCCCGAAGGACAACGGCAAGAGACCCAGTACTTC.

A note on this clonotype: One base away lies a much larger clone, so this may be a sequencing read error. The chain couples TRBV10-3 to TRBJ2-3; no reliable D call. The CDR3 is 13 amino acids. Germline assignment: CDR1 ENHRY and CDR2 SYGVKD. The chain's CDR3 is CAISESGESTQFF. The CDR3 DNA is TGTGCCATCAGTGAGTCTGGGGAAAGCACGCAGTTTTTT.

This clonotype is medium-sized (0.01 to 0.1%) by share. J is TRBJ2-5 and V is TRBV4-3, with TRBD2 identical over 10 bases. The CDR3 contains 14 residues. Germline-derived CDR1 and CDR2 are LGHNA and YSLEER. The V segment lost 3 bases and the J segment 3 bases; nucleotides outside the gene matches: 1. CDR3 amino acids: CASSHTSGEETQYF. In DNA form, the CDR3 reads TGCGCCAGCAGCCACACTAGCGGGGAAGAGACCCAGTACTTC.

This clonotype was observed at least ten times. This chain uses TRBV7-9 with TRBJ1-2; D unclear. Trimming left V 4 bases short and J 4 bases short, with 13 bases between. Germline values: CDR1 SEHNR, CDR2 FQNEAQ (reference sequence). The CDR3 length is 14 residues. CDR3 amino acids: CASSSWWKPYGYTF. The CDR3 DNA reads TGTGCCAGCAGCTCCTGGTGGAAGCCCTATGGCTACACCTTC.

This clonotype has ten or more counts. The chain has TRBV11-2 and TRBJ2-5; D is undetermined. The germline V gene encodes CDR1 SGHAT and CDR2 FQNNGV. Trimming cost V 4 bases and J 0 bases, with 3 bases left between them. The CDR3 covers 12 residues. The CDR3 DNA reads TGTGCCAGCAGCTGGAACCAAGAGACCCAGTACTTC. This translates into CASSWNQETQYF.

This clonotype occurred many times. The J gene is TRBJ2-2, the V gene TRBV11-2; possibly TRBD1 or TRBD2 for D (5 bases each). The germline gives CDR1 SGHAT, CDR2 FQNNGV. V shed 8 bases and J shed 3 bases, with 10 bases lying between them. CDR3 length: 13 amino acids. The chain's CDR3 is CASPGQDTGELFF. CDR3 coding DNA: TGTGCCAGCCCGGGGCAGGACACCGGGGAGCTGTTTTTT.

The table lists this clonotype with many counts. The chain carries TRBV4-3 and TRBJ2-1; D ambiguous. This CDR3 spans 18 amino acids. V was clipped by 0 bases and J by 1 base, with 16 bases between them. From germline, CDR1 is LGHNA and CDR2 YSLEER. The CDR3 loop is CASSQDSYGQLSYNEQFF. Written as DNA, the CDR3 is TGCGCCAGCAGCCAAGATTCATACGGGCAACTTTCCTACAATGAGCAGTTCTTC.

This clonotype was seen repeatedly, ten times or more. The J gene is TRBJ1-2, the V gene TRBV6-2 or TRBV6-3; no reliable D call. Germline V gene sequence: CDR1 MNHEY, CDR2 SVGEGT. The CDR3 totals 12 residues. V was shortened by 10 bases and J by 1 base, with 10 bases between the two germline ends. The CDR3 protein is CATQHSNYGYTF. The CDR3, as DNA: TGTGCCACCCAACACAGTAACTATGGCTACACCTTC.

Comment on this clonotype: This clone may be a read error of a much larger clone one base away. The CDR3 sequence is CACSLAGAKFGETQYF. For the CDR3, the DNA is TGTGCCTGCAGTCTAGCGGGAGCTAAATTTGGAGAGACCCAGTACTTC. The chain couples TRBV6-2 or TRBV6-3 to TRBJ2-5; 10 bases agree with TRBD2. Germline assignment: CDR1 MNHEY and CDR2 SVGEGT. This CDR3 is 16 amino acids long.

This clonotype was counted only a few times. V gene TRBV7-2 combines with J gene TRBJ2-5, with unresolved D. Trimming cost V 3 bases and J 2 bases, with 10 bases left between them. The CDR3 extends over 14 amino acids. Germline loops: CDR1 SGHTA, CDR2 FQGNSA. For the CDR3, the DNA is TGTGCCAGCAGCTTCGGACCTATTCAAGAGACCCAGTACTTC. Translating it yields CASSFGPIQETQYF.

V usage is TRBV7-3 and J usage is TRBJ2-1; TRBD1 matches 8 bases. This CDR3 region has 15 residues. The junction had 9 bases not matched to a gene; V was cut back by 1 base and J by 10 bases. Germline V gene lookup returns CDR1 SGHTA and CDR2 FQGTGA. Here the CDR3 reads CASSLRITGGEEQFF. CDR3 bases: TGTGCCAGCAGCTTAAGGATAACAGGGGGTGAAGAGCAGTTCTTC.

Notes on this clonotype: This may arise from a read error, as a much more abundant clone is one base away. This chain links TRBV15 with TRBJ1-1, with D perhaps TRBD1 (5 bases). CDR1 is LNHNV, CDR2 YYDKDF, per germline (reference sequence). The CDR3 has 15 amino acids. CDR3 DNA sequence: TGTGTCACCAGCAGAGGGACGGACTGGAACACTGAAGCTTTCTTT. It translates to CVTSRGTDWNTEAFF.

The table lists this clonotype with many counts. V gene TRBV6-5 combines with J gene TRBJ2-7, with 11 bases matching TRBD2. With 6 bases clipped from V and 2 bases from J, the junction kept 6 bases outside the gene matches. CDR1 is MNHEY and CDR2 is SVGAGI in the germline V gene. CDR3 length: 15 amino acids. CDR3 amino acids: CASRTLAGGTYEQYF. CDR3 DNA: TGTGCCAGCAGAACTCTAGCGGGAGGTACCTACGAGCAGTACTTC.